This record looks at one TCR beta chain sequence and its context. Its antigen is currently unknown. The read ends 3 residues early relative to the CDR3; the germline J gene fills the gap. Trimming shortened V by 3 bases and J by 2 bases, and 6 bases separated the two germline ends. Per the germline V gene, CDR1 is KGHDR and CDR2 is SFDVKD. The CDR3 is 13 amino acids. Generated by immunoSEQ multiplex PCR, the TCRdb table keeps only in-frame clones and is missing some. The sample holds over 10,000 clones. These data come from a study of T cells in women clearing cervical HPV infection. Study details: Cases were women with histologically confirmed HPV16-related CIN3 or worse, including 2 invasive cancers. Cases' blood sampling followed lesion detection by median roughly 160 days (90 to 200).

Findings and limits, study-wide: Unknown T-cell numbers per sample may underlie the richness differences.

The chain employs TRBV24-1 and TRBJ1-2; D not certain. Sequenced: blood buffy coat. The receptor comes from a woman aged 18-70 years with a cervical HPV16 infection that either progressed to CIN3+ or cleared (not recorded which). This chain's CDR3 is CATSDRANYGYTF. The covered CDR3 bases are TGTGCCACCAGTGATCGCGCGAACTATGGC.